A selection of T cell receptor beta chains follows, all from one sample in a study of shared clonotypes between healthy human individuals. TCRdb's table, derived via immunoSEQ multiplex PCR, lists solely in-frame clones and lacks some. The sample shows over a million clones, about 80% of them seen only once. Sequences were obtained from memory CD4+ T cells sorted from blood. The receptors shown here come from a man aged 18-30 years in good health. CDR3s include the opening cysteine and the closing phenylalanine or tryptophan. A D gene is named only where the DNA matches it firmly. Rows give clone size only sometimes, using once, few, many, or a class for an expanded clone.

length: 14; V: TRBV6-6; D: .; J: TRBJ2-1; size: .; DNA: TGTGCCAGCAGTTCAGGGGGAGGAGGCAATGAGCAGTTCTTC; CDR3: CASSSGGGGNEQFF
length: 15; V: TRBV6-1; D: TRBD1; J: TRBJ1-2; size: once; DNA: TGTGCCAGCAGTGCGGGGACAGTATCTAACTATGGCTACACCTTC; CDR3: CASSAGTVSNYGYTF
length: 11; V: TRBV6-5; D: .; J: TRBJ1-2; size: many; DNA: TGTGCCAGCAGACGCCAGGGGGGCTACACCTTC; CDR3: CASRRQGGYTF
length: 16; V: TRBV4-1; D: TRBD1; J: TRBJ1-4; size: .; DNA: TGCGCCAGCAGCCAGACGGGGACAGATCTTAATGAAAAACTGTTTTTT; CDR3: CASSQTGTDLNEKLFF
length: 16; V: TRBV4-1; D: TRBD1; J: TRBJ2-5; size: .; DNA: TGCGCCAGCAGCCAAGATGGGGGACAGGGGCGCGAGACCCAGTACTTC; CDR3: CASSQDGGQGRETQYF
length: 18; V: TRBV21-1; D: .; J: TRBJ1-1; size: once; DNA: TGTGCCAGCAGCAAAGGATCGCTTTGGGACAAGATGAACACTGAAGCTTTCTTT; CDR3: CASSKGSLWDKMNTEAFF
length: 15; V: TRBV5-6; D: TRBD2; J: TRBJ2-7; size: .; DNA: TGTGCCAGCAGCTTGATGGGACTAGCTGTCTACGAGCAGTACTTC; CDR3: CASSLMGLAVYEQYF
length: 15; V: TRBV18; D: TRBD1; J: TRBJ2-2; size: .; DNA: TGTGCCAGCTCACCTTGGACAGGGGGCACCGGGGAGCTGTTTTTT; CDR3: CASSPWTGGTGELFF
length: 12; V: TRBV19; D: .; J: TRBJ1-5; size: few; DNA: TGTGCCAGTAGGGTATTAGGTCAGCCCCAGCATTTT; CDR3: CASRVLGQPQHF
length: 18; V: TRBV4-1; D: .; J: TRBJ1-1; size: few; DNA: TGCGCCAGCAGCCAAGGTCCCCGCAGGGGAGGAGTTGGCACTGAAGCTTTCTTT; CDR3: CASSQGPRRGGVGTEAFF
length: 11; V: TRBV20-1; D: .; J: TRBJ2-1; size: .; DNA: TGCAGTGCTAGTAAGGCCGTTGAGCAGTTCTTC; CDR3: CSASKAVEQFF
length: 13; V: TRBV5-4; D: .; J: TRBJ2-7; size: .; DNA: TGTGCCAGCAGTTTGACGGCGACTTACGAGCAGTACTTC; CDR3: CASSLTATYEQYF
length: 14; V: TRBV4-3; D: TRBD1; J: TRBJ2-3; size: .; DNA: TGCGCCAGCAGCTGGGGACAGATCACAGATACGCAGTATTTT; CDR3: CASSWGQITDTQYF
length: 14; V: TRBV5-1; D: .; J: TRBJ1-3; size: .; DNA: TGCGCCAGCAGCGAGGGGGGTTCTGGAAACACCATATATTTT; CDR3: CASSEGGSGNTIYF
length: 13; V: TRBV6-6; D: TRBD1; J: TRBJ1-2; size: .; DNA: TGTGCCAGCAGTACAGGGGATCAAGTTGGCTACACCTTC; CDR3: CASSTGDQVGYTF
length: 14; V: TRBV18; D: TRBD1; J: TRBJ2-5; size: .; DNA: TGTGCCAGCTCGGAAGGGACAGGATCGGTGACCCAGTACTTC; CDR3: CASSEGTGSVTQYF
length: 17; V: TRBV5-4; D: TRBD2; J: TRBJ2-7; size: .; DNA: TGTGCCAGCAGCTTGGGGGCTGGCGGGGGGATCTCCTACGAGCAGTACTTC; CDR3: CASSLGAGGGISYEQYF
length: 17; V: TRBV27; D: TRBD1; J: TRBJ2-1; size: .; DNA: TGTGCCAGCAGTTTAGCCCGGCTAAGGGACAGGGGGCATGAGCAGTTCTTC; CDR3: CASSLARLRDRGHEQFF
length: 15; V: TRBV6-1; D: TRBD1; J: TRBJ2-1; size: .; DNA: TGTGCCAGCGGGGCCAAACAGGGGTTTTACAATGAGCAGTTCTTC; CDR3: CASGAKQGFYNEQFF
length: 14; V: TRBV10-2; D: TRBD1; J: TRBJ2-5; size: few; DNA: TGCGCCAGCAGTTATCAGGGGGCTGGAGAGACCCAGTACTTC; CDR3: CASSYQGAGETQYF
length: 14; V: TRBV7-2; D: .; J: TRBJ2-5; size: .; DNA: TGTGCCAGCACCCCTGGGAGGTACCAAGAGACCCAGTACTTC; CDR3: CASTPGRYQETQYF
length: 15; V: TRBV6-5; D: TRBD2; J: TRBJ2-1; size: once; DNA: TGTGCCAGCAGGCCCGGACTAGCGGCCTACAATGAGCAGTTCTTC; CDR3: CASRPGLAAYNEQFF
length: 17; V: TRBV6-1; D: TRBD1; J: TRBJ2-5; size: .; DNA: TGTGCCAGCAGTGAAGCGAGAAGGACAGGGAGGCAAGAGACCCAGTACTTC; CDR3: CASSEARRTGRQETQYF
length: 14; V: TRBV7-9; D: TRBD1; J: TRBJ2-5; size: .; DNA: TGTGCCAGCAGCCGGACAGGGGGTCGGGAGACCCAGTACTTC; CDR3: CASSRTGGRETQYF
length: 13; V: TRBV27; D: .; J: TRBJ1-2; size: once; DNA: TGTGCCAGCAGTTTCCGCTTTAACTATGGCTACACCTTC; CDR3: CASSFRFNYGYTF
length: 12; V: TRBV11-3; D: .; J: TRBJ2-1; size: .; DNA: TGTGCCAGCAGCTTAGGACACAATGAGCAGTTCTTC; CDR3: CASSLGHNEQFF
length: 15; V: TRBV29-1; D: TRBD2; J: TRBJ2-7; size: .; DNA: TGCAGCGTTGATGCGGGAGAAAGTAGCTCCTACGAGCAGTACTTC; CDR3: CSVDAGESSSYEQYF
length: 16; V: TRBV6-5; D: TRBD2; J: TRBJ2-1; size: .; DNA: TGTGCCAGCAGTTACTCCCCTAGCGGGGACTACAATGAGCAGTTCTTC; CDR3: CASSYSPSGDYNEQFF
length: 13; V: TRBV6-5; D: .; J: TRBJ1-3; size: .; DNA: TGTGCCAGCAACAACATGCTTGGAAACACCATATATTTT; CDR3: CASNNMLGNTIYF
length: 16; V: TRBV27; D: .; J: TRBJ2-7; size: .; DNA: TGTGCCAGCAGTTCGCCGACAGCTCGGGCCTCCTACGAGCAGTACTTC; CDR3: CASSSPTARASYEQYF
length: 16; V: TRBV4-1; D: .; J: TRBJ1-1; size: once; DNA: TGCGCCAGCAGCCAAGATCCAGGACGGGGGGGCACTGAAGCTTTCTTT; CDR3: CASSQDPGRGGTEAFF
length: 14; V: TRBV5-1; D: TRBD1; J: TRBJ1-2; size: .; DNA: TGCGCCAGCAGCACGGACAGGCGGGACTATGGCTACACCTTC; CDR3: CASSTDRRDYGYTF
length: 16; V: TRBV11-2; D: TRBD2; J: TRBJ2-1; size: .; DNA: TGTGCCAGCAGCTTTACTAGCGGGAGGACTATGAATGAGCAGTTCTTC; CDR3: CASSFTSGRTMNEQFF
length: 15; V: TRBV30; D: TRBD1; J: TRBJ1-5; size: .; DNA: TGTGCCTGGAGTGGACAGGGCTTGAGCAATCAGCCCCAGCATTTT; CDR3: CAWSGQGLSNQPQHF
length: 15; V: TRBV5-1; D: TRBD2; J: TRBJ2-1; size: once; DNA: TGCGCCAGCAGCTTGACTAGCGGGTTATACAATGAGCAGTTCTTC; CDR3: CASSLTSGLYNEQFF
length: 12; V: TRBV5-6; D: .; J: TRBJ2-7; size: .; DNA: TGTGCCAGCAGCTTCGCCCCCGGCGAGCAGTACTTC; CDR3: CASSFAPGEQYF
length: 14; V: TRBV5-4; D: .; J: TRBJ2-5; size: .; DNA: TGTGCCAGCAGCCCAACCGGGGGCCAGGAGACCCAGTACTTC; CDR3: CASSPTGGQETQYF
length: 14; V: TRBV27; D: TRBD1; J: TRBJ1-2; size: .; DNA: TGTGCCAGCAGTTCCGAGGACAGGATCTATGGCTACACCTTC; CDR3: CASSSEDRIYGYTF
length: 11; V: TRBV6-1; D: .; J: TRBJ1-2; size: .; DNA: TGTGCCAGCAGTTGGAGGGATGGCTACACCTTC; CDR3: CASSWRDGYTF
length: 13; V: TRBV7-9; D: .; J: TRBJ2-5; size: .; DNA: TGTGCCAGCAGCTTAGAGGGGTTGGAGACCCAGTACTTC; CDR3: CASSLEGLETQYF
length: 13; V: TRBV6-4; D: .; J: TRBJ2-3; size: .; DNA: TGTGCCAGCGGGGAGGACAGCACAGATACGCAGTATTTT; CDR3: CASGEDSTDTQYF